These T cell receptor beta chains were read from a single sample in a study of blood T cells in healthy people across ages. TCRdb reprocessed the 5' RACE reads via MiXCR and lists one record per CDR3 protein. The sample includes roughly 1,800,000 distinct CDR3 sequences, roughly 50% of them seen just once. The sequenced sample was blood. The receptors were sampled from a woman aged 40 to 49 in good health. The CDR3 runs from the conserved cysteine through the conserved F or W. D genes are given only for firm matches. Some rows have no size entry. The others give once, few or many, or a class for an expanded clone.

d_gene	v_gene	abundance	j_gene	CDR3nt	CDR3aa
TRBD1	TRBV25-1	-	TRBJ1-2	TGTGCCAGCAGTCAACCGGGACAGGGAGAAGGCTACACCTTC	CASSQPGQGEGYTF
-	TRBV9	-	TRBJ2-7	TGTGCCAGCAGCGAAGGAGGCTACCCCTACGAGCAGTACTTC	CASSEGGYPYEQYF
TRBD2	TRBV12-3/TRBV12-4	-	TRBJ2-5	TGTGCCAGCAGTTTCCGCATTCTAGCGGGGGGGCAGGAGACCCAGTACTTC	CASSFRILAGGQETQYF
TRBD1	TRBV27	few	TRBJ2-7	TGTGCCAGCAGTTCAATCGACAGGGGAACCTACGAGCAGTACTTC	CASSSIDRGTYEQYF
TRBD1	TRBV20-1	-	TRBJ1-6	TGCAGTGGGAGGACAGGGTGGGATTCACCCCTCCACTTT	CSGRTGWDSPLHF
-	TRBV5-1	-	TRBJ1-2	TGCGCCAGCAGCTCGGCGAGATCTAACTATGGCTACACCTTC	CASSSARSNYGYTF
-	TRBV27	-	TRBJ1-2	TGTGCCAGCAGTTTATCGATCACCCTGCTGGGTAAGGATGGCTACACCTTC	CASSLSITLLGKDGYTF
TRBD1	TRBV6-5	few	TRBJ2-5	TGTGCCAGCATTCGGACAGGGGGCGCGGCCGAGACCCAGTACTTC	CASIRTGGAAETQYF
-	TRBV20-1	-	TRBJ2-1	TGCAGTGCTTATATACAGGCCTACAATGAGCAGTTCTTC	CSAYIQAYNEQFF
TRBD2	TRBV28	-	TRBJ2-3	TGTGCCAGCAGTTTCTCCGGACTAGCGGATCGCACAGATACGCAGTATTTT	CASSFSGLADRTDTQYF
-	TRBV21-1	-	TRBJ1-2	TGTGCCAGCAGCAAATTGGAGACAGGACAAGCTAACTATGGCTACACCTTC	CASSKLETGQANYGYTF
-	TRBV21-1	once	TRBJ2-7	TGTGCCAGCAGCAAAGTACACAGGGCGGGGCCAACCTCCGAGCAGTACTTC	CASSKVHRAGPTSEQYF
-	TRBV29-1	-	TRBJ2-1	TGCAGCGTAGACTACAATGAGCAGTTCTTC	CSVDYNEQFF
-	TRBV28	-	TRBJ2-7	TGTGCCAGCAGTCACGTTGGACAGAAAGACTACGAGCAGTACTTC	CASSHVGQKDYEQYF
-	TRBV15	-	TRBJ1-2	TGTGCCACCAGCCGCCCTTTAAGTTCAGGGATCTATGGCTACACCTTC	CATSRPLSSGIYGYTF
-	TRBV27	-	TRBJ1-4	TGTGCCAGCAGTTTACACAGGGCTGGGGAAAAACTGTTTTTT	CASSLHRAGEKLFF
-	TRBV28	-	TRBJ2-3	TGTGCCAGCGGCCTCGCTAGCACAGATACGCAGTATTTT	CASGLASTDTQYF
-	TRBV20-1	-	TRBJ1-6	TGCAGTGCTAACGATGCCCAGGGTTATAATTCACCCCTCCACTTT	CSANDAQGYNSPLHF
-	TRBV4-3	few	TRBJ1-2	TGCGCCAGCAGCCAAGAGACGGGAGGTCTTGGATATGGCTACACCTTC	CASSQETGGLGYGYTF
-	TRBV29-1	-	TRBJ2-7	TGCAGCGTTCAGACCTACGAGCAGTACTTC	CSVQTYEQYF
-	TRBV7-2	few	TRBJ2-1	TGTGCCAGCAGTTTTGCTTGGAATGAGCAGTTCTTC	CASSFAWNEQFF